The 23 T cell receptor beta chains listed next were all sequenced from one sample in a study of technical replicates of blood from a few donors. Only in-frame clones appear in the TCRdb table, and some are missing; sequencing was by immunoSEQ multiplex PCR. The table lists under 65,000 clones, 90% to 96% of them singletons, with under 0.45% in the top ten. Sequences were obtained from T cells isolated from PBMCs. These TCRs come from a human donor in good health.

This clone was seen a single time. The genes are TRBV9 and TRBJ2-4; 7 bases agree with TRBD1. The CDR3 consists of 16 residues. The germline V gene has CDR1 SGDLS and CDR2 YYNGEE. V shed 4 bases and J 3 bases; nucleotides not matched to a gene: 10. CDR3 DNA sequence: TGTGCCAGCAGCTCATTCTCAGGGGGTGACAAAAACATTCAGTACTTC. As protein: CASSSFSGGDKNIQYF. The full variable domain, its missing parts supplied by reference TRBV9 and TRBJ2-4, is DSGVTQTPKHLITATGQRVTLRCSPRSGDLSVYWYQQSLDQGLQFLIQYYNGEERAKGNILERFSAQQFPDLHSELNLSSLELGDSALYFCASSSFSGGDKNIQYFGAGTRLSVL.

The CDR3 bases are TGTGCCAGCAGTAATAGCGGGGATCGGGAGCAGTACTTC. This encodes CASSNSGDREQYF. The chain joins TRBV27 to TRBJ2-7, with TRBD2 identical over 8 bases. CDR1 is MNHEY, CDR2 SMNVEV, per germline (reference sequence). This CDR3 comprises 13 residues. J lost 7 bases, V lost 5 bases, and 7 bases had no gene match.

V is TRBV2 and J is TRBJ2-1; 7 positions agree with TRBD2. The germline V gene encodes CDR1 SNHLY and CDR2 FYNNEI. The CDR3 totals 18 residues. V shed 3 bases, J shed 5 bases, and the junction held 16 bases outside the gene matches. The chain's CDR3 is CASSDWDGVAGANNEQFF. For the CDR3, the DNA is TGTGCCAGCAGTGATTGGGACGGCGTGGCGGGAGCGAACAATGAGCAGTTCTTC. Variable domain in full (rest from reference TRBV2 and TRBJ2-1): EPEVTQTPSHQVTQMGQEVILRCVPISNHLYFYWYRQILGQKVEFLVSFYNNEISEKSEIFDDQFSVERPDGSNFTLKIRSTKLEDSAMYFCASSDWDGVAGANNEQFFGPGTRLTVL.

This clone was observed once. The chain joins TRBV18 to TRBJ2-7, with D tentatively TRBD2 (5 bases). Per the germline V gene, CDR1 is KGHSH and CDR2 is LQKENI. The CDR3 extends over 13 amino acids. Trimming stripped 3 bases from V and 5 bases from J, with 11 bases between. The CDR3: CASSPEARDEQYF. DNA of the CDR3: TGTGCCAGCTCACCTGAAGCGAGGGACGAGCAGTACTTC.

J is TRBJ2-1 and V is TRBV4-3, with a weak D call TRBD1 (5 bases). V shed 0 bases and J shed 0 bases, with 18 bases lying between them. CDR1 and CDR2 from the germline V gene are LGHNA and YSLEER. The CDR3 is made up of 19 amino acids. CDR3 DNA: TGCGCCAGCAGCCAAGATCCAGGAGACAGTTATTCCTCCTACAATGAGCAGTTCTTC. This gives the protein CASSQDPGDSYSSYNEQFF.

The chain is built from TRBV10-3 and TRBJ2-7; D unclear. Germline V CDR1 and CDR2: ENHRY, SYGVKD. This CDR3 spans 17 amino acids. Trimming removed 3 bases from V and 2 bases from J, with 20 bases in between. The CDR3, as DNA: TGTGCCATCAGTGAAGCCCACAGCCCGCCCGGCACCTACGAGCAGTACTTC. As protein: CAISEAHSPPGTYEQYF.

V and J are TRBV28 and TRBJ2-7; 7 nucleotides agree with TRBD1. The CDR3 contains 12 residues. V gave up 4 bases and J gave up 6 bases; unmatched junction bases: 3. Germline loops: CDR1 MDHEN, CDR2 SYDVKM. Here the CDR3 reads CASSSGTAEQYF. DNA of the CDR3: TGTGCCAGCAGTTCCGGGACAGCCGAGCAGTACTTC.

This chain links TRBV18 with TRBJ1-3; 7 bases line up with TRBD1. The CDR3 loop spans 16 amino acids. V was pared by 5 bases and J by 0 bases, with 7 bases of the junction left unmatched. CDR1 and CDR2 from the germline V gene are KGHSH and LQKENI. In nucleotides, the CDR3 is TGTGCCAGCTCATTTTTGGACAGGACCTCTGGAAACACCATATATTTT. The encoded protein is CASSFLDRTSGNTIYF.

This clone was seen only once. The chain couples TRBV5-1 to TRBJ2-1, with 10 nucleotides matching TRBD2. V shed 6 bases, J shed 6 bases, and the junction held 6 bases outside the gene matches. The CDR3 is 14 residues long. The germline CDR1 and CDR2 sequences are SGHRS and YFSETQ. For the CDR3, the DNA is TGCGCCAGCACCCTAGCGGGAGTTTCCAATGAGCAGTTCTTC. Its translation: CASTLAGVSNEQFF.

The chain recombines TRBV29-1 with TRBJ1-1; no clear D gene. The CDR3 has 13 residues. V dropped 2 bases and J dropped 3 bases, with 10 bases sitting between them. CDR1 and CDR2 (germline): SQVTM, ANQGSEA. The CDR3 sequence: CSVEYSVDTEAFF. CDR3 nucleotides: TGCAGCGTTGAATATAGCGTCGACACTGAAGCTTTCTTT.

Points on this clone: No conserved phenylalanine or tryptophan ends this CDR3, so it is likely a read error. Because the CDR3's place on the DNA is in doubt, the DNA is left out and the CDR3 is given as listed by TCRdb. The chain joins TRBV7-8 to TRBJ2-7; TRBD1 is the table's D call and was not checked against the DNA. Germline V lookup: CDR1 SGHVS, CDR2 FQNEAQ. Inclusive of both ends, the CDR3 amounts to 11 amino acids. CDR3 region: CASSRTLLDRA.

The chain is built from TRBV11-2 and TRBJ1-2; D possibly corresponds to TRBD1 (5 bases). Germline V gives CDR1 SGHAT, CDR2 FQNNGV. The CDR3 spans 12 residues. Trimming stripped 6 bases from V and 8 bases from J, with 13 bases between. CDR3 amino acids: CASRLATGGYTF. Written as DNA, the CDR3 is TGTGCCAGCAGGCTCGCTACAGGAGGCTACACCTTC.

This clone has only one observation. The chain uses TRBV6-1 and TRBJ2-7, with a tentative D call TRBD1 (6 bases). The CDR3 length is 15 residues. V was trimmed by 4 bases and J by 4 bases, leaving 17 bases between them. Germline values: CDR1 MNHNS, CDR2 SASEGT. CDR3 nucleotides: TGTGCCAGCAGTGTCGACAGTCAGGGGAGATACGAGCAGTACTTC. Translated, it gives CASSVDSQGRYEQYF.

CDR3 residues: CASSLTGIAYNEQFF. The CDR3 coding sequence is TGCGCCAGCAGCTTAACAGGGATTGCATACAATGAGCAGTTCTTC. The chain combines TRBV5-1 with TRBJ2-1, with D possibly being TRBD1 (6 bases). With 2 bases removed from V and 4 bases from J, the gap between germline ends came to 13 bases. Germline CDR1 and CDR2: SGHRS and YFSETQ. This CDR3 spans 15 amino acids.

This chain connects TRBV29-1 to TRBJ2-7; D might be TRBD2 (6 bases). This CDR3 is built from 14 residues. CDR1 is SQVTM and CDR2 is ANQGSEA in the germline V gene. V shed 6 bases and J shed 3 bases, with 18 bases lying between them. The DNA of the CDR3 is TGCAGCGTCCTGGATTTGGGGGGACTCTACGAGCAGTACTTC. Protein product: CSVLDLGGLYEQYF.

The chain couples TRBV9 to TRBJ1-2; no clear D gene. Germline-derived CDR1 and CDR2 are SGDLS and YYNGEE. V was cut by 3 bases and J by 1 base, with 19 bases left in between. The CDR3 totals 17 residues. The CDR3, as DNA: TGTGCCAGCAGCGGCCGCGGGGATCATGGCTTTAACTATGGCTACACCTTC. Translation: CASSGRGDHGFNYGYTF. The variable domain in full, with the rest retrieved from reference TRBV9 and TRBJ1-2, is DSGVTQTPKHLITATGQRVTLRCSPRSGDLSVYWYQQSLDQGLQFLIQYYNGEERAKGNILERFSAQQFPDLHSELNLSSLELGDSALYFCASSGRGDHGFNYGYTFGSGTRLTVV.

The rearrangement joins TRBV12-5 to TRBJ1-2; 7 bases are a match to TRBD1. Germline values: CDR1 LGHNT, CDR2 FRNRAP. The CDR3 runs 13 residues. The ends lost 3 bases at V and 5 bases at J; junction bases unmatched: 3. CDR3 sequence: CASGLPGQYGYTF. CDR3 sequence (DNA): TGTGCTAGTGGTTTACCGGGACAGTATGGCTACACCTTC.

V gene TRBV29-1 combines with J gene TRBJ1-1; D is unresolved. This CDR3 is 13 amino acids long. The germline V gene has CDR1 SQVTM and CDR2 ANQGSEA. Trimming left V 3 bases short and J 5 bases short, with 13 bases between. Here the CDR3 DNA reads TGCAGCGTTGACATGGACTCAAGGACTGAAGCTTTCTTT. Translated, it gives CSVDMDSRTEAFF.

This clone was counted only a few times. The chain joins TRBV11-2 to TRBJ2-2, with 10 nucleotides matching TRBD1. J gave up 5 bases and V 4 bases, and 4 bases lay outside the gene matches. The germline V gene has CDR1 SGHAT and CDR2 FQNNGV. The CDR3 is made up of 15 amino acids. CDR3 DNA sequence: TGTGCCAGCAGCTGGGACAGGGGCAAAACCGGGGAGCTGTTTTTT. As protein: CASSWDRGKTGELFF.

V gene TRBV6-5 combines with J gene TRBJ2-2; 8 bases agree with TRBD2. Germline V gene data show CDR1 as MNHEY and CDR2 as SVGAGI. V was clipped by 0 bases and J by 7 bases; unmatched bases: 7. There are 16 residues in the CDR3. The DNA of the CDR3 is TGTGCCAGCAGTTACTCTCCGGCGGGAGGTGGCGGGGAGCTGTTTTTT. Protein sequence: CASSYSPAGGGGELFF.

This clone showed up just once. The chain recombines TRBV6-1 with TRBJ1-5; D is uncertain. This CDR3 has 14 residues. Trimming took off 5 bases at V and 4 bases at J, with 12 bases between the two ends. Germline V CDR1 and CDR2: MNHNS, SASEGT. The CDR3 coding sequence is TGTGCCAGCAGTAACGGGTCACCGAATCAGCCCCAGCATTTT. As protein: CASSNGSPNQPQHF.

The chain carries TRBV19 and TRBJ1-2; 8 bases are shared with TRBD1. The CDR3 is made up of 14 amino acids. Germline values: CDR1 LNHDA, CDR2 SQIVND (reference sequence). Trimming at V came to 9 bases and at J to 8 bases, leaving 14 bases not matched to a gene. The CDR3 region has the DNA TGTGCCAGCAACACAGACAGGGGATTAGGCGGCTACACCTTC. As protein: CASNTDRGLGGYTF.

The rearrangement uses TRBV30 and TRBJ2-7, with D perhaps TRBD1 (6 bases). Trimming took off 3 bases at V and 7 bases at J, with 19 bases between the two ends. Germline assignment: CDR1 GTSNPN and CDR2 SVGIG (reference sequence). This CDR3 is built from 14 residues. The CDR3 nucleotides read TGTGCCTGGAGCGCGACCGGGCCTAGGGGGGAGCAGTACTTC. It specifies CAWSATGPRGEQYF.